This passage covers 20 T cell receptor beta chains from one sample sequenced in a study of shared clonotypes between healthy human individuals. The assay was immunoSEQ multiplex PCR, and TCRdb's table has in-frame clones only and misses some. The data show around 1.1 million clones, 70% to 80% seen once. Sample: memory CD4+ T cells from PBMCs. Noted subset: CD45RA-negative fraction. Receptors originate from a man between 18 and 29 years old in good health. Some clones in this sample may be carry-over from other donors' samples.

The V gene is TRBV2, the J gene TRBJ2-1; 8 nucleotides align to TRBD1. CDR3 length: 15 amino acids. J gave up 4 bases and V 6 bases, and 8 bases lay outside the gene matches. In germline, CDR1 is SNHLY, CDR2 FYNNEI. The CDR3 protein is CASSEQGGTYNEQFF. The CDR3 region has the DNA TGTGCCAGCAGCGAACAGGGGGGTACATACAATGAGCAGTTCTTC.

V usage is TRBV28 and J usage is TRBJ1-3; D is unclear. CDR1 and CDR2 from the germline V gene are MDHEN and SYDVKM. The CDR3 consists of 11 residues. Between the trimmed V and J ends, which lost 7 bases and 3 bases, there was a span of 4 bases. The CDR3: CASTYGNTIYF. The CDR3, as DNA: TGTGCCAGCACCTATGGAAACACCATATATTTT.

This rearrangement joins TRBV4-2 to TRBJ2-7; 12 bases align to TRBD2. Germline V lookup: CDR1 LGHNA, CDR2 YNFKEQ. The CDR3 consists of 17 residues. J gave up 2 bases and V 1 base, and 6 bases lay outside the gene matches. The DNA for the CDR3 is TGTGCCAGCAGCCAAGGACTAGCGGGGGATCTAGCCTACGAGCAGTACTTC. Translation gives CASSQGLAGDLAYEQYF.

The genes are TRBV6-5 and TRBJ1-3, with a tentative D call TRBD1 (6 bases). Trimming removed 6 bases at V and 1 base at J, with 13 bases between. Germline V gene data show CDR1 as MNHEY and CDR2 as SVGAGI. The CDR3 consists of 15 residues. Written as DNA, the CDR3 is TGTGCCAGCAGCCTACAAGGGACATCTGGAAACACCATATATTTT. Translation gives CASSLQGTSGNTIYF.

V gene TRBV7-9 combines with J gene TRBJ1-4; D is possibly TRBD1 (5 bases). CDR3 length: 15 amino acids. CDR1 is SEHNR, CDR2 FQNEAQ, per germline (reference sequence). V lost 4 bases to trimming and J lost 0 bases, with 9 bases between them. The CDR3 nucleotides read TGTGCCAGCAGCTCCTCGGACACAACTAATGAAAAACTGTTTTTT. Encoded protein: CASSSSDTTNEKLFF.

The chain links TRBV12-5 to TRBJ1-1; D gene unclear. V lost 7 bases and J 4 bases, leaving 10 bases between the germline ends. CDR1 is LGHNT, CDR2 FRNRAP, per germline. This CDR3 has 12 amino acids. The CDR3 spells CASVSITTEAFF. For the CDR3, the DNA is TGTGCTAGTGTTTCAATTACCACTGAAGCTTTCTTT.

This clone has just a few counts. V and J are TRBV4-3 and TRBJ1-2; 7 nucleotides agree with TRBD1. The length of the CDR3 is 15 residues. The germline CDR1 and CDR2 sequences are LGHNA and YSLEER. V was pared by 1 base and J by 3 bases, with 5 bases of the junction left unmatched. CDR3 loop: CASSQVLQGDYGYTF. For the CDR3, the DNA is TGCGCCAGCAGCCAAGTACTTCAGGGGGACTATGGCTACACCTTC.

The V call is TRBV28, the J call TRBJ2-6; possible D gene TRBD2, 6 bases. Per germline, CDR1 MDHEN and CDR2 SYDVKM. Between the trimmed V and J ends, which lost 5 bases and 2 bases, there was a span of 13 bases. The CDR3 length is 16 residues. The CDR3 region has the DNA TGTGCCAGCAGTCCCTACGGGGGTACTGGGGCCAACGTCCTGACTTTC. Translating gives CASSPYGGTGANVLTF.

The chain employs TRBV7-2 and TRBJ1-5, with D possibly matching TRBD1 (5 bases). Trimming shortened V by 5 bases and J by 5 bases, and 19 bases separated the two germline ends. The CDR3 spans 16 residues. Per the germline V gene, CDR1 is SGHTA and CDR2 is FQGNSA. DNA of the CDR3: TGTGCCAGCAGCCCTCGGGCAATGGGGGGTCATCAGCCCCAGCATTTT. It codes for CASSPRAMGGHQPQHF.

The chain is built from TRBV5-1 and TRBJ1-3; tentative D call: TRBD1 (5 bases). Germline loops: CDR1 SGHRS, CDR2 YFSETQ. The CDR3 runs 15 residues. V shed 5 bases and J shed 0 bases, with 12 bases lying between them. CDR3 sequence reads: CASRLQVGSGNTIYF. The CDR3 region has the DNA TGCGCCAGCAGACTACAGGTTGGCTCTGGAAACACCATATATTTT.

The chain links TRBV9 to TRBJ2-7, with D perhaps TRBD1 (6 bases). Germline V gives CDR1 SGDLS, CDR2 YYNGEE. This CDR3 is 18 amino acids long. The V gene lost 4 bases and the J gene lost 3 bases, with 26 bases spanning the gap. The CDR3, as DNA: TGTGCCAGCAGCCCCTCGGTCGTTGCACAGGGTGGTGACTACGAGCAGTACTTC. Amino acid sequence: CASSPSVVAQGGDYEQYF. Full variable domain (rest looked up from reference TRBV9 and TRBJ2-7): DSGVTQTPKHLITATGQRVTLRCSPRSGDLSVYWYQQSLDQGLQFLIQYYNGEERAKGNILERFSAQQFPDLHSELNLSSLELGDSALYFCASSPSVVAQGGDYEQYFGPGTRLTVT.

The chain couples TRBV11-3 to TRBJ2-4, with TRBD1 identical over 7 bases. Per the germline V gene, CDR1 is SGHNT and CDR2 is YENEEA. The CDR3 consists of 17 residues. V shed 2 bases and J 8 bases; nucleotides not matched to a gene: 15. The CDR3 DNA follows: TGTGCCAGCAGCTTATCTTCCAGGGGCCAGGGGGTGGACATTCAGTACTTC. This codes for CASSLSSRGQGVDIQYF.

For this clone: One end of the junction fails to match germline, which may point to a read error. The chain's CDR3 is CVSIPGGGRYGYTF. Written as DNA, the CDR3 is TGTGTCAGCATCCCCGGGGGGGGGAGGTATGGCTACACCTTC. This chain uses TRBV7-2 with TRBJ1-2; TRBD1 might be the D (5 bases). This CDR3 spans 14 amino acids. CDR1 and CDR2 (germline): SGHTA, FQGNSA. Looking up the rest from reference TRBV7-2 and TRBJ1-2 gives the full variable domain: GAGVSQSPSNKVTEKGKDVELRCDPISGHTALYWYRQSLGQGLEFLIYFQGNSAPDKSGLPSDRFSAERTGGSVSTLTIQRTQQEDSAVYLCVSIPGGGRYGYTFGSGTRLTVV.

This clone has just one count. The V gene is TRBV7-9, the J gene TRBJ2-5; 11 bases match TRBD1. V gave up 5 bases and J gave up 4 bases; unmatched junction bases: 6. From germline, CDR1 is SEHNR and CDR2 FQNEAQ (reference sequence). This CDR3 region has 15 residues. The CDR3 spells CASSTRTGGRETQYF. In DNA, the CDR3 is TGTGCCAGCAGCACACGGACAGGGGGCAGAGAGACCCAGTACTTC.

This clone was counted a few times. This chain connects TRBV29-1 to TRBJ1-4; TRBD1 aligns across 10 bases. From germline, CDR1 is SQVTM and CDR2 ANQGSEA. This CDR3 region has 16 residues. V gave up 2 bases and J gave up 2 bases; unmatched junction bases: 5. The CDR3 region is CSVEPRTGGTNEKLFF. Written as DNA, the CDR3 is TGCAGCGTTGAACCTCGGACAGGGGGTACTAATGAAAAACTGTTTTTT.

The rearrangement links TRBV4-1 to TRBJ2-2; weak D call: TRBD1 (6 bases). The V gene's germline CDR1 is MGHRA and CDR2 YSYEKL. CDR3 length: 15 amino acids. V lost 1 base, J lost 5 bases, and 11 bases lay in between. CDR3 DNA sequence: TGCGCCAGCAGCCAAGGGTTACAGGGAACCGGGGAGCTGTTTTTT. Its protein is CASSQGLQGTGELFF.

This rearrangement joins TRBV11-2 to TRBJ2-5; TRBD2 matches 9 bases. This CDR3 region has 18 residues. The V segment lost 2 bases and the J segment 5 bases; nucleotides outside the gene matches: 15. Germline CDR1 SGHAT, CDR2 FQNNGV. Here the CDR3 reads CASSLRRSVAGDRETQYF. The CDR3, as DNA: TGTGCCAGCAGCTTACGTCGGTCGGTAGCGGGAGATCGGGAGACCCAGTACTTC.

The V gene is TRBV6-1, the J gene TRBJ1-1; TRBD1 matches 12 bases. Germline CDR1 is MNHNS and CDR2 is SASEGT. With 6 bases clipped from V and 7 bases from J, the junction kept 6 bases outside the gene matches. CDR3 length: 14 amino acids. The CDR3 region is CASRGTGGTVEAFF. As DNA, the CDR3 is TGTGCCAGCAGGGGGACAGGGGGCACAGTTGAAGCTTTCTTT.

The V gene is TRBV4-2, the J gene TRBJ2-3, with D tentatively TRBD2 (6 bases). The CDR3 spans 17 residues. Trimming stripped 4 bases from V and 4 bases from J, with 21 bases between. Germline CDR1 LGHNA, CDR2 YNFKEQ. Here the CDR3 DNA reads TGTGCCAGCAGCCGCACGGAGGGTACGGCCCCACCAGATACGCAGTATTTT. Translation: CASSRTEGTAPPDTQYF.

The chain's CDR3 is CASSISSGGLQETQYF. In DNA, the CDR3 is TGTGCCAGTAGTATCTCTAGCGGGGGCCTCCAAGAGACCCAGTACTTC. The chain recombines TRBV19 with TRBJ2-5; the match to TRBD2 covers 10 bases. The trim removed 3 bases at V and 1 base at J, leaving 5 bases unmatched. The CDR3 consists of 16 residues. Germline V CDR1 and CDR2: LNHDA, SQIVND (reference sequence). Variable domain in full (rest from reference TRBV19 and TRBJ2-5): DGGITQSPKYLFRKEGQNVTLSCEQNLNHDAMYWYRQDPGQGLRLIYYSQIVNDFQKGDIAEGYSVSREKKESFPLTVTSAQKNPTAFYLCASSISSGGLQETQYFGPGTRLLVL.